Sequencing of this T cell receptor (beta chain) was carried out in a study of cytomegalovirus exposure and HLA in healthy donors. With 60 Vbeta and 13 Jbeta primers, the PCR was carried out. Produced via immunoSEQ multiplex PCR; TCRdb's table is partial and in-frame only. The top ten clones hold 1% to 1.5% of a sample with roughly 170,000 clones, about 79% of them seen once. The CDR3 covers 16 residues. CDR1 LNHNV and CDR2 YYDKDF come from the germline V gene (reference sequence). Deletions cut 0 bases from V and 2 bases from J, with 11 bases between. Sequencing was done on a sample of PBMCs. This receptor was taken from a girl aged 2 to 10 in good health and CMV-seropositive. The V call is TRBV15, the J call TRBJ1-5; D might be TRBD1 (6 bases). Here the CDR3 DNA reads TGTGCCACCAGCAGAGATCGGGGGGCCCGCAATCAGCCCCAGCATTTT. Protein sequence: CATSRDRGARNQPQHF.